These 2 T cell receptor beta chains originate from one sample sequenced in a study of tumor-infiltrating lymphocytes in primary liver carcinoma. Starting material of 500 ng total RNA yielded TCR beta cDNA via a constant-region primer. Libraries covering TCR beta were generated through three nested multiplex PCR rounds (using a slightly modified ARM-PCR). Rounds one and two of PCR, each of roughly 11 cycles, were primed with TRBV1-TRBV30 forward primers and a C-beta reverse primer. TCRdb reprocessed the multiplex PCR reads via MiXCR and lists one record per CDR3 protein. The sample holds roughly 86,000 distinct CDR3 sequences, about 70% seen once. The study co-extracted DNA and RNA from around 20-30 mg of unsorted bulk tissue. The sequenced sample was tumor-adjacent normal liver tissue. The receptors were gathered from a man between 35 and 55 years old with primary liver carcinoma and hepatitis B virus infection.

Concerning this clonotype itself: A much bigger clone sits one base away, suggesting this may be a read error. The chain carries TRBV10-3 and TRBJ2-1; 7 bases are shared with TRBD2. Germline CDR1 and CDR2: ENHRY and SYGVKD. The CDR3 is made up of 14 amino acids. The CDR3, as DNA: TGTGTCATCGGTCGGGACTATCTCTACAATGAGCAGTTCTTC. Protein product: CVIGRDYLYNEQFF.

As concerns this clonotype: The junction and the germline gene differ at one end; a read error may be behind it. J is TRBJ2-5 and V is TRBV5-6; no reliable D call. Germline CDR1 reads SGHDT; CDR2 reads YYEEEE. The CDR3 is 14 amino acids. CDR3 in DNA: TGTGCCAGCAGCTTGCGGGCAGATCAAGAGGCCCAGTACTTC. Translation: CASSLRADQEAQYF.